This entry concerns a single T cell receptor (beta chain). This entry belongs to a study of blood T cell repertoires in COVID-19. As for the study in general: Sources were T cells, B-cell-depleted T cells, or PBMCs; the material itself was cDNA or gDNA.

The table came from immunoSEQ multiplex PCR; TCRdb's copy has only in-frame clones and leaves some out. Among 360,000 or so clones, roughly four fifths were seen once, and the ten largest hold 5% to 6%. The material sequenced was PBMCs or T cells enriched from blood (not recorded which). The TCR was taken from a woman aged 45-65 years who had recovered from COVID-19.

As DNA, the CDR3 is TGTGCCTGGAGGGGGGCCTCCTCCTTTACCCAGTACTTC. Translation gives CAWRGASSFTQYF. The V and J genes are TRBV30 and TRBJ2-5, with D possibly TRBD1 on 6 matching bases. The germline CDR1 and CDR2 sequences are GTSNPN and SVGIG (reference sequence). This CDR3 has 13 residues. V was pared by 3 bases and J by 8 bases, with 16 bases between.